This T cell receptor beta chain was observed in a study of identical twins. This clonotype has just a few counts. Its target is not known. Donors were all healthy Caucasians. Germline V gene data show CDR1 as SGDLS and CDR2 as YYNGEE. V was shortened by 1 base and J by 8 bases, with 8 bases between the two germline ends. This CDR3 is built from 12 residues. Carrying unique molecular identifiers, the cDNA also gained a universal primer site through template switching. TCRdb analysed the 5' RACE reads with MiXCR anew, one entry per CDR3 protein. The sample has 240,000 or so distinct CDR3 sequences; about 10% are singletons. Regarding the study as a whole: For out-of-frame beta sequences, excess twin sharing was weaker. Insertions were fewer in abundant cord blood beta clonotypes, whereas memory repertoires showed none of this pattern.

The sequence was collected from a man in his forties or fifties in good health. The V and J genes are TRBV9 and TRBJ2-3; D gene ambiguous. Sequenced material: memory T cells sorted from blood. CDR3 residues: CASSVFTGTQYF. The CDR3 coding sequence is TGTGCCAGCAGCGTATTTACCGGTACGCAGTATTTT.